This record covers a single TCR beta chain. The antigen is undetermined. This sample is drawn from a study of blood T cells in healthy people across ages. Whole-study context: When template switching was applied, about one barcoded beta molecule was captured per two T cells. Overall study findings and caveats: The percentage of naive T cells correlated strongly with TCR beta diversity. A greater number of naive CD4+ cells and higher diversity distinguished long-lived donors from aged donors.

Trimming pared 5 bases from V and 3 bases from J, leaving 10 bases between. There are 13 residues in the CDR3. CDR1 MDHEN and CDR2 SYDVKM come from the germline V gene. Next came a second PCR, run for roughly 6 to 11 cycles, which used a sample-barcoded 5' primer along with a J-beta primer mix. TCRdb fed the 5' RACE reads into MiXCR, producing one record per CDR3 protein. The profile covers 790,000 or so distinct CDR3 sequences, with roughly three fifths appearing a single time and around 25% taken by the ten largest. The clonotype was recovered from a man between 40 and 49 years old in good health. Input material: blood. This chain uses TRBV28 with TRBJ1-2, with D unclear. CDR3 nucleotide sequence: TGTGCCAGCAGTGTTGGAGTAGACTATGGCTACACCTTC. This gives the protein CASSVGVDYGYTF.